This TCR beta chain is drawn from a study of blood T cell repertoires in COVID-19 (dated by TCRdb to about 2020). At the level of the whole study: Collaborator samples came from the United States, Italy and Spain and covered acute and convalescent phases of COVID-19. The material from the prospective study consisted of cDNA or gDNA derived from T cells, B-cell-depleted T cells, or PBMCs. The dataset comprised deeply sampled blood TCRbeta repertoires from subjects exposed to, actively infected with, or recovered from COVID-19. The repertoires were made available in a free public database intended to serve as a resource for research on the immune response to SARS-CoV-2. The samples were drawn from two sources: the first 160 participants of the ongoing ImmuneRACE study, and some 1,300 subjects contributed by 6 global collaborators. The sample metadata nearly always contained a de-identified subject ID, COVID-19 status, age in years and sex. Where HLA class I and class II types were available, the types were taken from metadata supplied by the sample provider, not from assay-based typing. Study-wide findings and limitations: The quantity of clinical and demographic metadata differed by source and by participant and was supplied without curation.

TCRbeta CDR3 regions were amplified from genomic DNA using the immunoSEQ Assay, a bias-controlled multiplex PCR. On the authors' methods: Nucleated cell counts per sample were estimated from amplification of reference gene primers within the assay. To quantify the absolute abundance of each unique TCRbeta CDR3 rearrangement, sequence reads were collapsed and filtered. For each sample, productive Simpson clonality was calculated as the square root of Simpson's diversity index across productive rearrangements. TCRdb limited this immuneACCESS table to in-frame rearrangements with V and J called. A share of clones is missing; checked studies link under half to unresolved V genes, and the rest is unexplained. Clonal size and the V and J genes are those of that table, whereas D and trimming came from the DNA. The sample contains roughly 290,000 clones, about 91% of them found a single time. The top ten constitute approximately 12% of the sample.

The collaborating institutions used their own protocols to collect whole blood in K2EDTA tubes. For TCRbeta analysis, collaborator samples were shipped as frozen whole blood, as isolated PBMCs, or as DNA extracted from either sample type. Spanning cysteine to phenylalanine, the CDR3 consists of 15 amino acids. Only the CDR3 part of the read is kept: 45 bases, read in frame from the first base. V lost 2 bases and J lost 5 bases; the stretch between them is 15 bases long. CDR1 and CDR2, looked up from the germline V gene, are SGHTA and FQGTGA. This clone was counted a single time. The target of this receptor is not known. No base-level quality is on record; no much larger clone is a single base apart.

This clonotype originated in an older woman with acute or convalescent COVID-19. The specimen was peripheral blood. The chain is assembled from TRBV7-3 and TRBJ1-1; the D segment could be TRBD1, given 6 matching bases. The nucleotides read TGTGCCAGCAGCTTAGGGATACAGGGCACGACTGAAGCTTTCTTT. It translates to CASSLGIQGTTEAFF.